The clone carrying this T cell receptor (beta chain) was seen a handful of times. Its antigen is as yet unknown. Investigators excluded patients with uncontrolled infection, other autoimmune disease, pregnancy or lactation. This entry is derived from a study of T cells in Graves' hyperthyroidism and ophthalmopathy. Study as a whole: The blood sample was taken at first diagnosis, before treatment began. Findings and limits, study-wide: Ophthalmopathy could be told apart from stable hyperthyroidism with a 13 V-J model. Most expanded thyroid clonotypes above 0.001 also appeared in blood.

RNA transcripts were the template for amplifying TCR beta CDR3 regions. RT-PCR in the first round (using the HTBI primer set) targeted the TCR CDR3. TCRdb used MiXCR to reprocess the multiplex PCR reads, holding one entry per CDR3 protein. The table shows roughly 170,000 distinct CDR3 sequences, with over 15% occurring only once. In germline, CDR1 is SGHKS, CDR2 YYEKEE (reference sequence). J was trimmed by 4 bases and V by 3 bases; bases with no gene match: 19. The CDR3 is 21 amino acids. The chain has TRBV5-5 and TRBJ2-3; 14 nucleotides line up with TRBD2. Specimen: blood. This TCR was recovered from a woman aged 45-60 years with Graves' hyperthyroidism. The CDR3 nucleotides read TGTGCCAGCAGCTGGACCTGGTTTAGGACTAGCGGGGGGCCGGGGGCAGATACGCAGTATTTT. It encodes CASSWTWFRTSGGPGADTQYF.